These T cell receptor beta chains were read from a single sample in a study of read filtering for tumor transcriptome and immune sequencing. One entry per CDR3 protein results from TCRdb running MiXCR on the reads. Among about 25,000 distinct CDR3 sequences listed, roughly 23% were seen once. The source material was a population of CD138-negative cells sorted from bone marrow. These receptors all come from a donor at least 40 years old with multiple myeloma. The CDR3 runs from the conserved cysteine through the conserved F or W. Fields, in order: clone size, J gene, V gene, D gene, CDR3 protein, CDR3 DNA. The D gene is left open where the match is weak. Only some rows state a clone size, as once, few, many or a class for expanded clones.

many | TRBJ2-3 | TRBV19 | . | CASSIPQGGTDTQYF | TGTGCCAGTAGTATACCCCAGGGGGGAACAGATACGCAGTATTTT
many | TRBJ1-1 | TRBV12-3/TRBV12-4 | . | CASRMSGRNTEAFF | TGTGCCAGCAGAATGTCCGGGAGGAACACTGAAGCTTTCTTT
many | TRBJ1-1 | TRBV29-1 | TRBD1 | CSVVTGGAEAFF | TGCAGCGTGGTTACAGGGGGGGCTGAAGCTTTCTTT
. | TRBJ1-4 | TRBV27 | . | CASTRMWGRANEKLFF | TGTGCCAGCACCCGAATGTGGGGGCGGGCTAATGAAAAACTGTTTTTT
many | TRBJ1-1 | TRBV30 | . | CAWSVGGPGTEAFF | TGTGCCTGGAGTGTAGGAGGGCCGGGCACTGAAGCTTTCTTT
many | TRBJ2-5 | TRBV3-1 | . | CASSQFSLMGETQYF | TGTGCCAGCAGCCAGTTCTCCCTTATGGGGGAGACCCAGTACTTC
few | TRBJ1-3 | TRBV7-8 | . | CASSLRGVGNTIYF | TGTGCCAGCAGCTTAAGAGGGGTTGGAAACACCATATATTTT
many | TRBJ2-6 | TRBV27 | . | CASSLSGAGANVLTF | TGTGCCAGCAGTTTATCTGGGGCCGGGGCCAACGTCCTGACTTTC
medium-sized | TRBJ2-1 | TRBV28 | . | CASSPSHYEQFF | TGTGCCAGCAGTCCGTCACACTATGAGCAGTTCTTC
many | TRBJ1-1 | TRBV20-1 | TRBD1 | CSARSDRAAEAFF | TGCAGTGCTAGATCGGACAGGGCGGCTGAAGCTTTCTTT
many | TRBJ1-1 | TRBV5-1 | . | CASSLGGAATEAFF | TGCGCCAGCAGCTTGGGGGGGGCGGCCACTGAAGCTTTCTTT
. | TRBJ2-1 | TRBV20-1 | . | CSASRDLGYNEQFF | TGCAGCGCTAGCCGGGACTTAGGGTACAATGAGCAGTTCTTC
few | TRBJ1-3 | TRBV28 | . | CASSLPFQGVGNTIYF | TGTGCCAGCAGTTTACCCTTCCAAGGCGTTGGAAACACCATATATTTT
many | TRBJ1-5 | TRBV19 | . | CASNPREGQPQHF | TGTGCCAGTAACCCGAGGGAGGGTCAGCCCCAGCATTTT
many | TRBJ2-1 | TRBV5-1 | . | CASSLGGLGYNEQFF | TGCGCCAGCAGCTTGGGTGGGCTGGGCTACAATGAGCAGTTCTTC
many | TRBJ2-2 | TRBV12-3/TRBV12-4 | TRBD2 | CASTSGLVGGELFF | TGTGCCAGCACCTCGGGACTAGTGGGCGGGGAGCTGTTTTTT
medium-sized | TRBJ2-1 | TRBV5-1 | . | CASSVNSNEQFF | TGCGCCAGCAGCGTTAACAGCAATGAGCAGTTCTTC
many | TRBJ1-2 | TRBV25-1 | . | CASSKGSYYGYTF | TGTGCCAGCAGTAAAGGTTCATATTATGGCTACACCTTC
. | TRBJ2-2 | TRBV6-6 | TRBD2 | CASSYLGLAVNTGEPFF | TGTGCCAGCAGTTACCTGGGACTAGCGGTGAACACCGGGGAGCCGTTTTTT
few | TRBJ2-7 | TRBV29-1 | . | CSVVRTTGDEQYF | TGCAGCGTTGTACGGACTACGGGGGACGAGCAGTACTTC
many | TRBJ2-7 | TRBV13 | . | CASSSRGVVYEQYF | TGTGCCAGCAGCTCCCGTGGGGTTGTCTACGAGCAGTACTTC
. | TRBJ2-7 | TRBV5-1 | . | CASSLSGTASHEQYF | TGCGCCAGCAGCTTGTCAGGGACCGCGTCCCACGAGCAGTACTTC
many | TRBJ2-5 | TRBV7-7 | . | CASSLAGREETQYF | TGTGCCAGCAGCTTAGCCGGCCGGGAAGAGACCCAGTACTTC
. | TRBJ2-1 | TRBV19 | . | CASSIAGDNEQFF | TGTGCCAGTAGTATAGCAGGGGACAATGAGCAGTTCTTC
few | TRBJ1-1 | TRBV5-1 | . | CASSFPADENTEAFF | TGCGCCAGCAGCTTTCCGGCGGACGAGAACACTGAAGCTTTCTTT
many | TRBJ2-7 | TRBV30 | . | CAWIRDGSSYEQYF | TGTGCCTGGATCCGGGACGGGAGCTCCTACGAGCAGTACTTC
. | TRBJ2-7 | TRBV25-1 | TRBD1 | CTSSATGGSEQYF | TGTACCAGCAGCGCGACAGGGGGCTCCGAGCAGTACTTC
. | TRBJ1-5 | TRBV2 | . | CASSEEVWSNQPQHF | TGTGCCAGCAGTGAGGAGGTGTGGAGCAATCAGCCCCAGCATTTT
many | TRBJ2-3 | TRBV4-1 | . | CASSLRAATTDTQYF | TGCGCCAGCAGCCTCAGAGCGGCCACCACAGATACGCAGTATTTT
many | TRBJ2-6 | TRBV2 | . | CASSPTGHLSGANVLTF | TGTGCCAGCAGCCCGACAGGCCACCTCTCTGGGGCCAACGTCCTGACTTTC
many | TRBJ2-6 | TRBV6-1 | . | CASSEGPRRASGANVLTF | TGTGCCAGCAGTGAGGGCCCCCGCAGGGCCTCTGGGGCCAACGTCCTGACTTTC